This T cell receptor (beta chain) appears in the sequencing data of a study of T cell therapy after organ transplantation. Time point noted: 20-29 weeks after completion of therapy. Study findings and constraints: Nonresponders had marked pretherapy clonal expansions and little post-therapy change. CD8 clonality fold change after therapy inversely tracked pretherapy clonality. Confounding by concurrent antirejection or antiviral medications was not assessed.

Libraries were prepared by immunoSEQ multiplex PCR; TCRdb keeps only in-frame clonotypes and omits some of them. This table has about 18,000 clones, less than 90% appearing once. In the case of this clone: Its cognate antigen is unknown.

The sample here was CD8+ T cells from blood, taken after autologous CMV-specific T cell therapy. The sequence was collected from a human patient who had received a solid organ transplant and had CMV disease. Some of the T cells may derive from the graft donor.

CDR3 region: CASSHLGSGIYNEQFF. The CDR3 region has the DNA TGCGCCAGCAGCCATTTGGGTAGCGGGATTTACAATGAGCAGTTCTTC. The chain uses TRBV4-1 and TRBJ2-1; 8 nucleotides line up with TRBD2. V was clipped by 3 bases and J by 4 bases; unmatched bases: 8. The CDR3 loop spans 16 amino acids. Germline CDR1 is MGHRA and CDR2 is YSYEKL.